One T cell receptor (beta chain) is described in this entry. The entry originates in a study of sequential checkpoint blockade in melanoma. Study context: Patients were randomized 1:1 to nivolumab-then-ipilimumab or ipilimumab-then-nivolumab first-line. Both treatment sequences were followed by maintenance nivolumab.

Treatment here: randomized to nivolumab then ipilimumab (arm A) or the reverse (arm B). Live CD3+CD8+ CD19− CD56− cells were sorted from PBMCs. Germline CDR1 reads LNHNV; CDR2 reads YYDKDF (reference sequence). Trimming removed 8 bases at V and 7 bases at J, with 14 bases between. The CDR3 runs to 12 residues. This table comes from immunoSEQ multiplex PCR, and its TCRdb copy is limited to in-frame clones, with some not included. The sample has roughly 12,000 clones; over 70% are singletons. This sequence joins TRBV15 and TRBJ1-1; unclear D gene. This specimen was CD8+ T cells sorted from blood (inferred from file names), taken from a patient given nivolumab and ipilimumab in sequence. The receptor comes from a human donor with melanoma. CDR3 nucleotides: TGTGCCACCTTCCGACATCCGCTTGAAGCTTTCTTT. Encoded protein: CATFRHPLEAFF.